A single sample is the source of the 21 T cell receptor beta chains below, sequenced in a study of a mutant IDH1 vaccine in newly diagnosed glioma. Time point given: baseline, week 1 (first vaccination visit). Treatment denoted: pre-vaccination baseline after standard-of-care therapy. Produced via immunoSEQ multiplex PCR; TCRdb's table is partial and in-frame only. The sample records about 98,000 clones, about 87% being singletons. The input for sequencing was PBMCs, taken from a glioma patient treated with radiotherapy, temozolomide or both. The receptors derive from a woman between 50 and 59 years old with glioma.

The chain couples TRBV7-9 to TRBJ2-5; D unclear. The germline CDR1 and CDR2 sequences are SEHNR and FQNEAQ (reference sequence). The CDR3 runs 15 residues. The V gene lost 3 bases and the J gene lost 3 bases, with 14 bases spanning the gap. The CDR3 is CASSFRLSFKETQYF. The CDR3 bases are TGTGCCAGCAGCTTTCGGCTTTCCTTCAAAGAGACCCAGTACTTC.

This chain links TRBV6-1 with TRBJ1-5; D is undetermined. The CDR3 covers 13 residues. Germline CDR1 reads MNHNS; CDR2 reads SASEGT. Written as DNA, the CDR3 is TGTGGGGCAGGTGACGGGAACAATCAGCCCCAGCATTTT. This gives the protein CGAGDGNNQPQHF.

The chain combines TRBV28 with TRBJ1-5, with TRBD1 as a possible D gene (6 bases). The CDR3 loop spans 21 amino acids. V lost 6 bases, J lost 0 bases, and 30 bases lay in between. Germline lookup yields CDR1 MDHEN and CDR2 SYDVKM. As DNA, the CDR3 is TGTGCCAGCAGCCAGCTTCGGGGGCAGGGGATTTCCCTTTATAGCAATCAGCCCCAGCATTTT. Amino acid sequence: CASSQLRGQGISLYSNQPQHF.

The sample holds one count of this clone. The chain carries TRBV28 and TRBJ2-1; D possibly corresponds to TRBD2 (5 bases). Germline V gene sequence: CDR1 MDHEN, CDR2 SYDVKM. The V end was cut by 5 bases, the J end by 4 bases, with 12 bases between. The CDR3 is made up of 14 amino acids. The CDR3 coding sequence is TGTGCCAGCAGTCCTGGACTCGAATACAATGAGCAGTTCTTC. It is translated as CASSPGLEYNEQFF.

In DNA, the CDR3 is TGTGCCAGCAGCCCGGGGCCTCCCGGGAGAGACACTGAAGCTTTCTTT. Protein sequence: CASSPGPPGRDTEAFF. This chain uses TRBV11-2 with TRBJ1-1; TRBD1 is a possible D gene (5 bases). CDR1 SGHAT and CDR2 FQNNGV come from the germline V gene. The V gene lost 5 bases and the J gene lost 3 bases, with 19 bases spanning the gap. The CDR3 contains 16 residues.

This sequence joins TRBV28 and TRBJ2-7, with D possibly being TRBD1 (5 bases). Trimming stripped 1 base from V and 5 bases from J, with 12 bases between. The CDR3 loop spans 14 amino acids. Germline assignment: CDR1 MDHEN and CDR2 SYDVKM. In DNA, the CDR3 is TGTGCCAGCAGTTTATTTCAGGGAAATGACGAGCAGTACTTC. It translates to CASSLFQGNDEQYF.

The chain employs TRBV19 and TRBJ2-7, with D possibly being TRBD1 (5 bases). V was clipped by 5 bases and J by 2 bases, with 16 bases between them. Germline V gene data show CDR1 as LNHDA and CDR2 as SQIVND (reference sequence). CDR3 size: 15 residues. CDR3 in DNA: TGTGCCAGTAGTTCTCATGTGGGGCCCACCTACGAGCAGTACTTC. Residues: CASSSHVGPTYEQYF.

The chain carries TRBV28 and TRBJ1-5; D ambiguous. The CDR3 runs 11 residues. Per germline, CDR1 MDHEN and CDR2 SYDVKM. Trimming shortened V by 4 bases and J by 7 bases, and 5 bases separated the two germline ends. The CDR3 is CASSSYQPQHF. The CDR3 nucleotides are TGTGCCAGCAGTTCTTACCAGCCCCAGCATTTT.

This chain joins TRBV28 and TRBJ2-1, with no clear D. This CDR3 contains 15 residues. The ends were cut back, 3 bases at V and 0 bases at J, with 9 bases in the middle. Per the germline V gene, CDR1 is MDHEN and CDR2 is SYDVKM. CDR3 protein: CASSFTWSSYNEQFF. The CDR3 coding sequence is TGTGCCAGCAGTTTTACCTGGAGCTCCTACAATGAGCAGTTCTTC.

The chain employs TRBV7-9 and TRBJ2-3; D ambiguous. Germline-derived CDR1 and CDR2 are SEHNR and FQNEAQ (reference sequence). The V gene lost 5 bases and the J gene lost 2 bases, with 11 bases spanning the gap. This CDR3 region has 14 residues. CDR3 sequence reads: CASSLDQSTDTQYF. The CDR3 coding sequence is TGTGCCAGCAGCCTGGACCAGTCCACAGATACGCAGTATTTT.

The V and J genes are TRBV6-6 and TRBJ1-5; tentative D call: TRBD1 (6 bases). There are 16 residues in the CDR3. Deletions cut 4 bases from V and 0 bases from J, with 13 bases between. Germline V gene lookup returns CDR1 MNHNY and CDR2 SVGAGI (reference sequence). Here the CDR3 reads CASSLDRAYSNQPQHF. The CDR3 DNA sequence: TGTGCCAGCAGTTTGGACAGAGCATATAGCAATCAGCCCCAGCATTTT.

CDR3 coding DNA: TGTGCCAGCAGTTTACCTAAGCCAGTATCCTACGAGCAGTACTTC. It translates to CASSLPKPVSYEQYF. This chain links TRBV28 with TRBJ2-7; D uncertain. Germline V gene data show CDR1 as MDHEN and CDR2 as SYDVKM. The V gene lost 2 bases and the J gene lost 1 base, with 12 bases spanning the gap. The CDR3 is 15 amino acids.

To note about this clone: At the DNA level, this CDR3 is encoded by other sequences in the same sample as well. This chain joins TRBV28 and TRBJ2-7, with a possible D match to TRBD2 (6 bases). This CDR3 spans 11 amino acids. V lost 6 bases and J lost 4, with 7 bases in between. Germline-derived CDR1 and CDR2 are MDHEN and SYDVKM. The CDR3 loop is CASSRGYEQYF. CDR3 DNA: TGTGCCAGCAGCCGGGGGTACGAGCAGTACTTC. Full variable domain (remainder filled in from reference TRBV28 and TRBJ2-7): DVKVTQSSRYLVKRTGEKVFLECVQDMDHENMFWYRQDPGLGLRLIYFSYDVKMKEKGDIPEGYSVSREKKERFSLILESASTNQTSMYLCASSRGYEQYFGPGTRLTVT.

V is TRBV4-1 and J is TRBJ2-7; D might be TRBD1 (6 bases). Germline V gives CDR1 MGHRA, CDR2 YSYEKL. V was trimmed by 1 base and J by 3 bases, leaving 13 bases between them. CDR3 length equals 15 residues. The CDR3, as DNA: TGCGCCAGCAGCCAAGGCGAACAGGGATTCTACGAGCAGTACTTC. This translates into CASSQGEQGFYEQYF.

The chain uses TRBV5-1 and TRBJ2-7; 7 bases are shared with TRBD2. The germline gives CDR1 SGHRS, CDR2 YFSETQ. The junction had 15 bases not matched to a gene; V was cut back by 4 bases and J by 2 bases. The CDR3 runs 17 residues. CDR3 sequence: CASSRQRPSGDPYEQYF. CDR3 bases: TGCGCCAGCAGCCGACAGCGTCCGAGCGGGGACCCCTACGAGCAGTACTTC.

This chain joins TRBV9 and TRBJ2-1; the D gene is possibly TRBD2 (7 bases). Germline CDR1 reads SGDLS; CDR2 reads YYNGEE. CDR3 length equals 15 residues. The V end lost 3 bases, the J end lost 1 base, and 11 bases lay between the germline ends. This CDR3 is CASSEQGGSYNEQFF. DNA for the CDR3: TGTGCCAGCAGCGAACAGGGAGGGTCCTACAATGAGCAGTTCTTC.

The rearrangement uses TRBV7-9 and TRBJ1-5; no definite D call. Per the germline V gene, CDR1 is SEHNR and CDR2 is FQNEAQ (reference sequence). There are 12 residues in the CDR3. Trimming left V 3 bases short and J 5 bases short, with 5 bases between. The CDR3 sequence: CASSFGDQPQHF. CDR3 nucleotide sequence: TGTGCCAGCAGCTTTGGGGATCAGCCCCAGCATTTT.

This clone was recorded only once. Mismatch with germline at one junction end may stem from a read error. CDR3 sequence reads: CASSPGQGGTDTQYF. Here the CDR3 DNA reads TGTGCTAGCAGCCCGGGACAGGGGGGCACAGATACGCAGTATTTT. This chain connects TRBV7-7 to TRBJ2-3; TRBD1 matches at 11 bases. The germline CDR1 and CDR2 sequences are SSHAT and FNYEAQ (reference sequence). The CDR3 totals 15 residues.

The genes are TRBV12-5 and TRBJ2-7; D remains ambiguous. V was pared by 3 bases and J by 4 bases, with 13 bases between. CDR1 and CDR2 from the germline V gene are LGHNT and FRNRAP. This CDR3 region has 14 residues. Here the CDR3 reads CASGLLNPTYEQYF. CDR3 sequence (DNA): TGTGCTAGTGGTTTACTTAACCCAACTTACGAGCAGTACTTC.

The genes are TRBV19 and TRBJ2-5, with 13 bases matching TRBD2. The junction had 6 bases not matched to a gene; V was cut back by 9 bases and J by 2 bases. Germline-derived CDR1 and CDR2 are LNHDA and SQIVND (reference sequence). CDR3 size: 15 residues. Here the CDR3 reads CASSPGLAGQETQYF. DNA of the CDR3: TGTGCCAGCTCGCCGGGACTAGCGGGACAAGAGACCCAGTACTTC.

The chain links TRBV7-2 to TRBJ2-1; TRBD2 matches 13 bases. The CDR3 runs to 14 residues. J gave up 8 bases and V 6 bases, and 4 bases lay outside the gene matches. Germline V lookup: CDR1 SGHTA, CDR2 FQGNSA. The CDR3 spells CASSRGLAGDEQFF. The DNA for the CDR3 is TGTGCCAGCAGTCGAGGACTAGCGGGAGATGAGCAGTTCTTC. Full variable domain (missing parts from reference TRBV7-2 and TRBJ2-1): GAGVSQSPSNKVTEKGKDVELRCDPISGHTALYWYRQSLGQGLEFLIYFQGNSAPDKSGLPSDRFSAERTGGSVSTLTIQRTQQEDSAVYLCASSRGLAGDEQFFGPGTRLTVL.